These 30 T cell receptor beta chains came from one sample sequenced in a study of blood T cell repertoires in COVID-19 (dated by TCRdb to about 2020). The method was the immunoSEQ multiplex PCR assay. TCRdb's version of the immuneACCESS table is confined to in-frame rearrangements and falls short of the full clone set. An unresolved V gene accounts for under half of the shortfall where checked; the remainder is of unknown origin. The sample table holds around 190,000 clones, of which roughly 85% were seen once. Roughly 9% of the sample goes to the ten largest clones. The sequenced sample consisted of PBMCs or T cells enriched from blood (not recorded which). Every receptor here comes from a woman under 30 who had recovered from COVID-19.

This chain joins TRBV28 and TRBJ2-3; TRBD1 agrees at 9 bases. Germline CDR1 and CDR2: MDHEN and SYDVKM. The V segment lost 2 bases and the J segment 5 bases; nucleotides outside the gene matches: 5. This CDR3 has 15 residues. CDR3 sequence: CASSLGGQGKDTQYF. The CDR3 DNA reads TGTGCCAGCAGTTTAGGGGGACAGGGAAAAGATACGCAGTATTTT.

This clone has only one observation. The chain employs TRBV28 and TRBJ2-1; 10 bases match TRBD2. Trimming took 3 bases from V and 7 from J; bases not matched to a gene: 12. Per the germline V gene, CDR1 is MDHEN and CDR2 is SYDVKM. The CDR3 has 17 residues. The CDR3 DNA follows: TGTGCCAGCAGTTTTAGCGGGGGGCTTGGCTCCGGGAATGAGCAGTTCTTC. Translating gives CASSFSGGLGSGNEQFF.

In this sample, this clone turned up once. This chain joins TRBV7-9 and TRBJ1-6; tentatively, D is TRBD1 (6 bases). CDR1 is SEHNR and CDR2 is FQNEAQ in the germline V gene (reference sequence). The CDR3 runs 13 residues. Between the trimmed V and J ends, which lost 4 bases and 10 bases, there was a span of 11 bases. CDR3 in DNA: TGTGCCAGCAGCTCACCGACAGGATCACCCCTCCACTTT. This translates into CASSSPTGSPLHF. Filled out from reference TRBV7-9 and TRBJ1-6, the complete variable domain reads DTGVSQNPRHKITKRGQNVTFRCDPISEHNRLYWYRQTLGQGPEFLTYFQNEAQLEKSRLLSDRFSAERPKGSFSTLEIQRTEQGDSAMYLCASSSPTGSPLHFGNGTRLTVT.

The rearrangement joins TRBV28 to TRBJ1-5; possibly TRBD1 for D (5 bases). Germline V gene sequence: CDR1 MDHEN, CDR2 SYDVKM. The CDR3 totals 15 residues. V dropped 5 bases and J dropped 7 bases, with 18 bases sitting between them. CDR3 loop: CASSTNRLLRQPQHF. For the CDR3, the DNA is TGTGCCAGCAGTACAAACAGGCTTTTGAGACAGCCCCAGCATTTT.

The V call is TRBV27, the J call TRBJ2-4; TRBD2 is a possible D gene (6 bases). CDR1 and CDR2 from the germline V gene are MNHEY and SMNVEV (reference sequence). Deletions cut 3 bases from V and 0 bases from J, with 12 bases between. The CDR3 covers 16 residues. CDR3 in DNA: TGTGCCAGCAGTTTTGAGGGGACTTTAGCCAAAAACATTCAGTACTTC. Amino acids: CASSFEGTLAKNIQYF.

In its sample, this clone was seen a few times. The CDR3 loop is CASSRGLAGLSSYNEQFF. The CDR3 DNA reads as TGCGCCAGCAGCCGGGGGCTAGCGGGACTGAGCTCCTACAATGAGCAGTTCTTC. The V gene is TRBV4-3, the J gene TRBJ2-1, with TRBD2 identical over 9 bases. The CDR3 covers 18 residues. Per the germline V gene, CDR1 is LGHNA and CDR2 is YSLEER. The trim removed 4 bases at V and 0 bases at J, leaving 10 bases unmatched.

This chain uses TRBV2 with TRBJ1-4; D call uncertain. Trimming left V 4 bases short and J 0 bases short, with 9 bases between. Germline V CDR1 and CDR2: SNHLY, FYNNEI. The CDR3 is 15 residues long. Here the CDR3 reads CASSGAPATNEKLFF. The CDR3 region has the DNA TGTGCCAGCAGTGGAGCGCCGGCAACTAATGAAAAACTGTTTTTT.

The chain couples TRBV6-5 to TRBJ2-5, with D possibly matching TRBD2 (5 bases). This CDR3 comprises 15 residues. The V end was cut by 2 bases, the J end by 5 bases, with 15 bases between. Germline V gene sequence: CDR1 MNHEY, CDR2 SVGAGI. The CDR3 bases are TGTGCCAGCAGTTACGCGGCGGGTCTGGGGGAGACCCAGTACTTC. The encoded protein is CASSYAAGLGETQYF.

The chain has TRBV19 and TRBJ2-5; 10 bases agree with TRBD2. The CDR3 length is 15 residues. Germline CDR1 LNHDA, CDR2 SQIVND (reference sequence). Trimming cost V 5 bases and J 5 bases; bases outside gene matches: 8. The CDR3 region has the DNA TGTGCCAGTAGTGCGCGACTAGCGGGTTGGGAGACCCAGTACTTC. Translation gives CASSARLAGWETQYF.

Here the CDR3 reads CASTNQPGGLAAQYF. The CDR3 DNA reads as TGTGCCAGCACCAACCAACCAGGGGGTTTGGCGGCCCAGTACTTC. The chain has TRBV5-6 and TRBJ2-5; 7 positions agree with TRBD1. V lost 6 bases, J lost 9 bases, and 17 bases stayed unmatched. The CDR3 is 15 amino acids. Germline V gene data show CDR1 as SGHDT and CDR2 as YYEEEE.

The rearrangement links TRBV6-5 to TRBJ2-7, with 7 bases identical to TRBD1. The CDR3 runs 15 residues. CDR1 and CDR2 from the germline V gene are MNHEY and SVGAGI. Germline trimming cut 6 bases from V and 6 bases from J; bases unmatched to any gene: 14. In nucleotides, the CDR3 is TGTGCCAGCAGGGGGGACAGCCTAAACAAGGGCGAGCAGTACTTC. This gives the protein CASRGDSLNKGEQYF.

This clone occurred once. The J gene is TRBJ2-3, the V gene TRBV11-2, with unresolved D. CDR1 SGHAT and CDR2 FQNNGV come from the germline V gene. This CDR3 spans 15 amino acids. V lost 1 base and J lost 0, with 8 bases in between. CDR3 region: CASSLVWASTDTQYF. CDR3 coding DNA: TGTGCCAGCAGCTTAGTTTGGGCTAGCACAGATACGCAGTATTTT. Looking up the rest from reference TRBV11-2 and TRBJ2-3 gives the full variable domain: EAGVAQSPRYKIIEKRQSVAFWCNPISGHATLYWYQQILGQGPKLLIQFQNNGVVDDSQLPKDRFSAERLKGVDSTLKIQPAKLEDSAVYLCASSLVWASTDTQYFGPGTRLTVL.

This sequence joins TRBV7-8 and TRBJ2-7; 14 bases align to TRBD2. Trimming removed 7 bases from V and 3 bases from J; junction bases left unmatched: 8. This CDR3 is 16 amino acids long. In germline, CDR1 is SGHVS, CDR2 FQNEAQ. Here the CDR3 reads CASTGTSGSKYYEQYF. Here the CDR3 DNA reads TGTGCCAGCACCGGGACTAGCGGGAGCAAATACTACGAGCAGTACTTC.

This chain joins TRBV28 and TRBJ1-5, with 7 bases lining up with TRBD1. The germline V gene encodes CDR1 MDHEN and CDR2 SYDVKM. V lost 8 bases to trimming and J lost 0 bases; unmatched junction nucleotides: 16. The CDR3 loop spans 18 amino acids. Here the CDR3 DNA reads TGTGCCAGCCCCAACTCGGGGGACAGAAATTATAGCAATCAGCCCCAGCATTTT. Encoded protein: CASPNSGDRNYSNQPQHF.

The chain has TRBV4-1 and TRBJ1-3; no clear D. Germline V gene data show CDR1 as MGHRA and CDR2 as YSYEKL. The CDR3 length is 15 residues. Deletions cut 6 bases from V and 2 bases from J, with 14 bases between. This CDR3 reads CASRLDTSPGNTIYF. CDR3 DNA: TGCGCCAGCAGACTCGACACAAGCCCTGGAAACACCATATATTTT.

V usage is TRBV10-1 and J usage is TRBJ2-7; 10 nucleotides agree with TRBD1. The V segment lost 4 bases and the J segment 3 bases; nucleotides outside the gene matches: 3. The CDR3 totals 14 residues. Germline CDR1 is WNHNN and CDR2 is SYGVQD (reference sequence). The CDR3 protein is CASSAGTGVYEQYF. CDR3 DNA sequence: TGCGCCAGCAGTGCCGGGACAGGGGTCTACGAGCAGTACTTC.

This CDR3 reads CASSSGLYSNQPQHF. The CDR3 DNA reads as TGTGCCAGCAGCTCGGGACTTTACAGCAATCAGCCCCAGCATTTT. V gene TRBV7-9 combines with J gene TRBJ1-5, with D possibly matching TRBD1 (5 bases). Per the germline V gene, CDR1 is SEHNR and CDR2 is FQNEAQ (reference sequence). The CDR3 loop spans 15 amino acids. Trimming pared 4 bases from V and 1 base from J, leaving 11 bases between. Full variable domain (rest looked up from reference TRBV7-9 and TRBJ1-5): DTGVSQNPRHKITKRGQNVTFRCDPISEHNRLYWYRQTLGQGPEFLTYFQNEAQLEKSRLLSDRFSAERPKGSFSTLEIQRTEQGDSAMYLCASSSGLYSNQPQHFGDGTRLSIL.

The chain uses TRBV13 and TRBJ1-1; D is unclear. The CDR3 runs to 13 residues. V dropped 4 bases and J dropped 0 bases, with 6 bases sitting between them. The germline V gene encodes CDR1 PRHDT and CDR2 FYEKMQ (reference sequence). DNA for the CDR3: TGTGCCAGCAGCTCGGGGTTGAACACTGAAGCTTTCTTT. Protein product: CASSSGLNTEAFF. Full variable domain (remainder filled in from reference TRBV13 and TRBJ1-1): AAGVIQSPRHLIKEKRETATLKCYPIPRHDTVYWYQQGPGQDPQFLISFYEKMQSDKGSIPDRFSAQQFSDYHSELNMSSLELGDSALYFCASSSGLNTEAFFGQGTRLTVV.

This rearrangement joins TRBV10-3 to TRBJ1-4; 7 bases agree with TRBD1. The V gene's germline CDR1 is ENHRY and CDR2 SYGVKD. J was trimmed by 4 bases and V by 6 bases; bases with no gene match: 11. CDR3 size: 16 residues. CDR3 residues: CAISVDRAGSNEKLFF. DNA for the CDR3: TGTGCCATCAGCGTTGACAGGGCTGGCAGTAATGAAAAACTGTTTTTT.

V and J are TRBV7-6 and TRBJ1-1; TRBD1 matches at 9 bases. The CDR3 totals 13 residues. The J segment lost 8 bases and the V segment lost 5 bases, leaving 6 bases of the junction unmatched. CDR1 is SGHVS and CDR2 is FNYEAQ in the germline V gene. The chain's CDR3 is CASSPDRGWEAFF. In DNA, the CDR3 is TGTGCCAGCAGCCCCGACAGGGGGTGGGAAGCTTTCTTT.

V usage is TRBV4-2 and J usage is TRBJ1-1; D possibly corresponds to TRBD1 (6 bases). This CDR3 is 11 amino acids long. Trimming removed 5 bases from V and 5 bases from J, with 6 bases in between. Germline-derived CDR1 and CDR2 are LGHNA and YNFKEQ. CDR3 residues: CASSTGTEAFF. The DNA for the CDR3 is TGTGCCAGCAGCACAGGGACTGAAGCTTTCTTT.

The chain recombines TRBV28 with TRBJ2-5, with D tentatively TRBD2 (6 bases). The germline CDR1 and CDR2 sequences are MDHEN and SYDVKM. The CDR3 totals 16 residues. With 6 bases removed from V and 3 bases from J, the gap between germline ends came to 20 bases. The CDR3: CASRPHRRGKEETQYF. The CDR3 bases are TGTGCCAGCAGACCACATCGGCGCGGGAAGGAAGAGACCCAGTACTTC. The whole variable domain, remainder taken from reference TRBV28 and TRBJ2-5, is DVKVTQSSRYLVKRTGEKVFLECVQDMDHENMFWYRQDPGLGLRLIYFSYDVKMKEKGDIPEGYSVSREKKERFSLILESASTNQTSMYLCASRPHRRGKEETQYFGPGTRLLVL.

The J gene is TRBJ2-5, the V gene TRBV19; 8 bases agree with TRBD2. Germline CDR1 LNHDA, CDR2 SQIVND (reference sequence). CDR3 size: 12 residues. Trimming at V came to 6 bases and at J to 4 bases, leaving 1 base not matched to a gene. The CDR3 here is CASSRGGETQYF. The CDR3 bases are TGTGCCAGTAGCCGGGGGGGAGAGACCCAGTACTTC.

This chain links TRBV27 with TRBJ2-2, with TRBD1 identical over 7 bases. The CDR3 loop spans 16 amino acids. The ends lost 5 bases at V and 5 bases at J; junction bases unmatched: 11. Germline loops: CDR1 MNHEY, CDR2 SMNVEV (reference sequence). CDR3 in DNA: TGTGCCAGCAGTCCACATCCGGGACAGAGAACCGGGGAGCTGTTTTTT. Translated, it gives CASSPHPGQRTGELFF.

The gene calls are TRBV28 and TRBJ1-4; D may be TRBD1 (6 bases). In germline, CDR1 is MDHEN, CDR2 SYDVKM. The CDR3 runs to 13 residues. V lost 6 bases to trimming and J lost 7 bases, with 12 bases between them. The CDR3 loop reads CASRTLGGEKLFF. The DNA of the CDR3 is TGTGCCAGCAGGACACTAGGGGGTGAAAAACTGTTTTTT. The full variable domain, its missing parts supplied by reference TRBV28 and TRBJ1-4, is DVKVTQSSRYLVKRTGEKVFLECVQDMDHENMFWYRQDPGLGLRLIYFSYDVKMKEKGDIPEGYSVSREKKERFSLILESASTNQTSMYLCASRTLGGEKLFFGSGTQLSVL.

The chain uses TRBV10-2 and TRBJ1-2; possible D gene TRBD1, 5 bases. This CDR3 comprises 13 residues. V was cut by 1 base and J by 6 bases, with 9 bases left in between. Germline CDR1 and CDR2: WSHSY and SAAADI. The CDR3 region is CASSEFREHGYTF. CDR3 nucleotides: TGCGCCAGCAGTGAGTTCAGGGAACATGGCTACACCTTC.

The rearrangement joins TRBV2 to TRBJ1-5; TRBD1 agrees at 11 bases. CDR1 is SNHLY and CDR2 is FYNNEI in the germline V gene. CDR3 size: 14 residues. V lost 4 bases and J lost 7; bases outside the gene matches: 3. This CDR3 reads CASSGTGGRQPQHF. CDR3 sequence (DNA): TGTGCCAGCAGTGGGACAGGGGGCCGCCAGCCCCAGCATTTT.

This chain joins TRBV7-6 and TRBJ1-4; TRBD1 matches 8 bases. The CDR3 has 15 amino acids. With 5 bases clipped from V and 2 bases from J, the junction kept 4 bases outside the gene matches. Germline V gives CDR1 SGHVS, CDR2 FNYEAQ. The CDR3 sequence: CASSPWTGTNEKLFF. The CDR3 bases are TGTGCCAGCAGCCCCTGGACAGGGACTAATGAAAAACTGTTTTTT.

This rearrangement joins TRBV9 to TRBJ2-2, with TRBD2 as a possible D gene (5 bases). CDR3 length: 16 amino acids. With 0 bases removed from V and 5 bases from J, the gap between germline ends came to 14 bases. The germline CDR1 and CDR2 sequences are SGDLS and YYNGEE. As DNA, the CDR3 is TGTGCCAGCAGCGTAGTTGCGAGCGGCCAAACCGGGGAGCTGTTTTTT. Encoded protein: CASSVVASGQTGELFF. The full variable domain, with the rest looked up from reference TRBV9 and TRBJ2-2, is DSGVTQTPKHLITATGQRVTLRCSPRSGDLSVYWYQQSLDQGLQFLIQYYNGEERAKGNILERFSAQQFPDLHSELNLSSLELGDSALYFCASSVVASGQTGELFFGEGSRLTVL.

The chain uses TRBV9 and TRBJ2-5; a possible D gene is TRBD2 (6 bases). Trimming removed 4 bases at V and 0 bases at J, with 16 bases between. CDR3 size: 16 residues. Germline V gives CDR1 SGDLS, CDR2 YYNGEE. Written as DNA, the CDR3 is TGTGCCAGCAGCCCCCTCCTGGGAGGCTACCAAGAGACCCAGTACTTC. It codes for CASSPLLGGYQETQYF.